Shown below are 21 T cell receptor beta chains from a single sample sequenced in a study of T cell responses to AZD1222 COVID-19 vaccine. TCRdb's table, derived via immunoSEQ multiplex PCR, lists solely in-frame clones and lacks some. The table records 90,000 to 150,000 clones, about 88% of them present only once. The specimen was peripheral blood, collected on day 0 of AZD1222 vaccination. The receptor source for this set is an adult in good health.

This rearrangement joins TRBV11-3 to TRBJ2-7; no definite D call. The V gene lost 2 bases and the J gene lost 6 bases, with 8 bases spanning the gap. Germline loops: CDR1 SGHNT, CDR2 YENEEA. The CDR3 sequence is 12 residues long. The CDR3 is CASSLYLGEQYF. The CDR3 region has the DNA TGTGCCAGCAGCTTATATCTCGGCGAGCAGTACTTC.

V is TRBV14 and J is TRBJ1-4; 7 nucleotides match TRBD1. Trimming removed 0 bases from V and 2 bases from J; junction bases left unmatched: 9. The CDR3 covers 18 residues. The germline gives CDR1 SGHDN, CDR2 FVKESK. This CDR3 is CASSQDVGTVYTNEKLFF. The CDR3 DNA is TGTGCCAGCAGCCAAGATGTGGGGACAGTGTATACTAATGAAAAACTGTTTTTT.

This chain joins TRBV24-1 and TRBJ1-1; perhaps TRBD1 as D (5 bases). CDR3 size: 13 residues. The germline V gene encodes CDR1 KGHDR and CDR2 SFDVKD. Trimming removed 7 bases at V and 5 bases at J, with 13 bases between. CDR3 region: CATRGEGETEAFF. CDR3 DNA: TGTGCCACCAGGGGGGAGGGTGAGACTGAAGCTTTCTTT.

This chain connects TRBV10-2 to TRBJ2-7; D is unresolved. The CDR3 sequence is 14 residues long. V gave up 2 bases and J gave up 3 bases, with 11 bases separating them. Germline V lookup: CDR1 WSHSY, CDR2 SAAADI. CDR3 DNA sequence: TGCGCCAGCAGTGAGACGGCAGGCGGCTACGAGCAGTACTTC. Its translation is CASSETAGGYEQYF.

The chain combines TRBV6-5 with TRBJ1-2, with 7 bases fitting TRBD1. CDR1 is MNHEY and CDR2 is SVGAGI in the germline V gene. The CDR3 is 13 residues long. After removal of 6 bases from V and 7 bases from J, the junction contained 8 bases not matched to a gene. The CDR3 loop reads CASRMTGNGGYTF. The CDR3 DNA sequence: TGTGCCAGCAGAATGACAGGGAATGGTGGCTACACCTTC.

CDR3 bases: TGTGCCAGCAGCCGAACGAGGGCTGGCTATGGCTACACCTTC. Translating it yields CASSRTRAGYGYTF. The chain joins TRBV3-1 (or the pseudogene TRBV3-2) to TRBJ1-2, with D uncertain. V was clipped by 4 bases and J by 4 bases, with 13 bases between them. This CDR3 has 14 amino acids. Germline assignment: CDR1 LGHDT and CDR2 YNNKEL (reference sequence).

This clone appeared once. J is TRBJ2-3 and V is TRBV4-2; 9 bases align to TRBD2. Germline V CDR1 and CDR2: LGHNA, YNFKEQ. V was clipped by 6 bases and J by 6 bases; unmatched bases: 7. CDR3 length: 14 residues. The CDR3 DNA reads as TGTGCCAGCAGAGAAGCGGGGGGTGGGGATACGCAGTATTTT. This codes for CASREAGGGDTQYF.

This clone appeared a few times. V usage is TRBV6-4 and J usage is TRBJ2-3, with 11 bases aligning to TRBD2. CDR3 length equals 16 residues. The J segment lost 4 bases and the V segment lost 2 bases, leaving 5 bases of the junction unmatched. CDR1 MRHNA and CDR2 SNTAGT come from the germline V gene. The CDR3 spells CASSDTTSGGADTQYF. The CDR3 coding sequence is TGTGCCAGCAGTGACACAACTAGCGGGGGCGCAGATACGCAGTATTTT.

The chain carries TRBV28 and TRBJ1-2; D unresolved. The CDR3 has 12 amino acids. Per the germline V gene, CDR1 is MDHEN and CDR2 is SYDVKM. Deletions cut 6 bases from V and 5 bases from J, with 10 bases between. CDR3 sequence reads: CASSITQYGYTF. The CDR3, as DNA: TGTGCCAGCAGCATCACCCAATATGGCTACACCTTC.

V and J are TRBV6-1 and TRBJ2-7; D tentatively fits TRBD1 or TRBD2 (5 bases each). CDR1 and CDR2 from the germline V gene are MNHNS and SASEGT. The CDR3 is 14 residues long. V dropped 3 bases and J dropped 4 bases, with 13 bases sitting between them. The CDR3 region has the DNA TGTGCCAGCAGTGACGGGGCAGTGGGGTACGAGCAGTACTTC. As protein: CASSDGAVGYEQYF.

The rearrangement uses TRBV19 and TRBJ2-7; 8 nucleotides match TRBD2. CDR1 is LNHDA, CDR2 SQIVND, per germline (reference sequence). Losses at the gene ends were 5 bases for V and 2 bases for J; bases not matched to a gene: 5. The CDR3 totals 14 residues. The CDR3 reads CASSFTAGAYEQYF. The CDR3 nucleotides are TGTGCCAGTAGTTTTACAGCGGGAGCCTACGAGCAGTACTTC.

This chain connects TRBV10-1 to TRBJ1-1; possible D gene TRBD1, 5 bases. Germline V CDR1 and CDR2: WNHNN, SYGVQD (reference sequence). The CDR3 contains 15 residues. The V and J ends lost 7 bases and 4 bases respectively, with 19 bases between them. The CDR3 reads CASTRGRTSGTEAFF. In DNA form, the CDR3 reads TGCGCCAGCACCCGGGGTCGGACATCAGGCACTGAAGCTTTCTTT.

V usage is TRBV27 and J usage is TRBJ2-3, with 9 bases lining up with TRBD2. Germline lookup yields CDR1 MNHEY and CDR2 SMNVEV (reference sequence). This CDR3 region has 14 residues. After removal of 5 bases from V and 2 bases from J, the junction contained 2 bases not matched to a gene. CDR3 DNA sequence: TGTGCCAGCAGTAGCGGGGGGTACACAGATACGCAGTATTTT. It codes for CASSSGGYTDTQYF.

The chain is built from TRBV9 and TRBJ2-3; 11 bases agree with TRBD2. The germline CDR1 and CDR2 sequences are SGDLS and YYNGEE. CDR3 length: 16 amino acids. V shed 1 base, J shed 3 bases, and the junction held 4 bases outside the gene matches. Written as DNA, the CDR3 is TGTGCCAGCAGCGTAACACTAGCGGGAGCGACAGATACGCAGTATTTT. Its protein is CASSVTLAGATDTQYF. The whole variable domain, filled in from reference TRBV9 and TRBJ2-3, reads DSGVTQTPKHLITATGQRVTLRCSPRSGDLSVYWYQQSLDQGLQFLIQYYNGEERAKGNILERFSAQQFPDLHSELNLSSLELGDSALYFCASSVTLAGATDTQYFGPGTRLTVL.

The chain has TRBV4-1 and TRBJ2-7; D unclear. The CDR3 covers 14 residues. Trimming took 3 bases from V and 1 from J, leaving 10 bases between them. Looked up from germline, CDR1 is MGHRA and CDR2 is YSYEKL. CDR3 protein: CASSHTLGSYEQYF. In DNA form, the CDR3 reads TGCGCCAGCAGCCACACGTTGGGGTCCTACGAGCAGTACTTC.

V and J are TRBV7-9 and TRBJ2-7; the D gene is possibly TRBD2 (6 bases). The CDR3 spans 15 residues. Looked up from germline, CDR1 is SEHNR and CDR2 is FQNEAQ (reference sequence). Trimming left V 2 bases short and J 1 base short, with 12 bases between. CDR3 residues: CASSLKLEGSYEQYF. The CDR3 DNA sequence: TGTGCCAGCAGCTTAAAGTTGGAGGGATCCTACGAGCAGTACTTC. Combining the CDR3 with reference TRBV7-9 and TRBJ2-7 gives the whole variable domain DTGVSQNPRHKITKRGQNVTFRCDPISEHNRLYWYRQTLGQGPEFLTYFQNEAQLEKSRLLSDRFSAERPKGSFSTLEIQRTEQGDSAMYLCASSLKLEGSYEQYFGPGTRLTVT.

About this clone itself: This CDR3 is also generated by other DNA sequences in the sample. This CDR3 reads CASSARGRDEKLFF. The CDR3 bases are TGTGCCAGCAGCGCAAGAGGCAGAGATGAAAAACTGTTTTTT. This sequence joins TRBV11-2 and TRBJ1-4; D unclear. There are 14 residues in the CDR3. The germline V gene has CDR1 SGHAT and CDR2 FQNNGV. The germline V and J ends were trimmed by 5 bases and 6 bases, with 13 bases remaining between them.

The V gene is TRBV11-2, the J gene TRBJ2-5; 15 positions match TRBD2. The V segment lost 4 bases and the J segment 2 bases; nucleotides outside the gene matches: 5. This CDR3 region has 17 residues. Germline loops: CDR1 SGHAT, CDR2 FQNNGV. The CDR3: CASSSAGTSGGQETQYF. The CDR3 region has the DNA TGTGCCAGCAGCTCCGCAGGGACTAGCGGGGGGCAAGAGACCCAGTACTTC.

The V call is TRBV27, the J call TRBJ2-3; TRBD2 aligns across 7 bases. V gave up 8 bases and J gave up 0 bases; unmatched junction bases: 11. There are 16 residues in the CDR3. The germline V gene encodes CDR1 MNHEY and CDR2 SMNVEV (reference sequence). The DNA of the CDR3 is TGTGCCAGCTCCAAGCGGGGACCCATGAGCACAGATACGCAGTATTTT. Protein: CASSKRGPMSTDTQYF.

CDR3 region: CATSEPGHTGELFF. CDR3 DNA sequence: TGTGCCACCAGTGAACCTGGGCACACCGGGGAGCTGTTTTTT. This chain links TRBV24-1 with TRBJ2-2; D gene unclear. The germline V gene encodes CDR1 KGHDR and CDR2 SFDVKD. V dropped 4 bases and J dropped 3 bases, with 8 bases sitting between them. This CDR3 spans 14 amino acids.

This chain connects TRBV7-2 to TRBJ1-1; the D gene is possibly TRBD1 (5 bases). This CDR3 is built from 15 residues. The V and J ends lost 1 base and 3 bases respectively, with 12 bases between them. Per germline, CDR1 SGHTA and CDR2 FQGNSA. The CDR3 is CASSLGGRVDTEAFF. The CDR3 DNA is TGTGCCAGCAGCTTAGGCGGCAGGGTGGACACTGAAGCTTTCTTT.